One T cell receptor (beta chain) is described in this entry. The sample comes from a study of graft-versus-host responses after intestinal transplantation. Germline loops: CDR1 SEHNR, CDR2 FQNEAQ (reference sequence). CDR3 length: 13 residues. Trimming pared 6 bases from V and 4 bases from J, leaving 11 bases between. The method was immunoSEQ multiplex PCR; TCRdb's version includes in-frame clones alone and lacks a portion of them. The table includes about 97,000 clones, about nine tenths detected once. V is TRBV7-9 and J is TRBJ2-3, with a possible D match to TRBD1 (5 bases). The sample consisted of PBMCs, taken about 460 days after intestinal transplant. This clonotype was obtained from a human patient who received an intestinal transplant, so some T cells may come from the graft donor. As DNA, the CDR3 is TGTGCCAGCAGAGGGGTTCCCGCAGATACGCAGTATTTT. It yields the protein CASRGVPADTQYF.